Each of the 10 T cell receptor beta chains below was sequenced from the same sample in a study of CD8 T cells in ankylosing spondylitis. MiXCR was run by TCRdb on the 5' RACE reads, yielding one entry per CDR3 protein. This table has more than 60,000 distinct CDR3 sequences, roughly 5% appearing once. The sample comprised blood, either unsorted or a sorted T cell fraction (not recorded which). These receptors were taken from a male donor with ankylosing spondylitis or in good health (not recorded which).

This clonotype was recorded at least ten times. The rearrangement joins TRBV12-3 or TRBV12-4 to TRBJ1-2; D is uncertain. Trimming pared 1 base from V and 4 bases from J, leaving 10 bases between. The CDR3 runs 14 residues. The CDR3 reads CASSLGRSLYGYTF. The CDR3 nucleotides are TGTGCCAGCAGTTTAGGTCGGTCCCTCTATGGCTACACCTTC.

This clonotype was observed many times. This chain links TRBV19 with TRBJ1-5; D is perhaps TRBD1 (5 bases). CDR1 is LNHDA, CDR2 SQIVND, per germline (reference sequence). CDR3 length equals 16 residues. The V end lost 0 bases, the J end lost 6 bases, and 15 bases lay between the germline ends. This chain's CDR3 is CASSIEDFTGGQPQHF. The CDR3, as DNA: TGTGCCAGTAGTATAGAAGACTTCACCGGGGGTCAGCCCCAGCATTTT.

This clonotype was counted many times. The chain carries TRBV10-3 and TRBJ2-7; 8 nucleotides agree with TRBD1. Per the germline V gene, CDR1 is ENHRY and CDR2 is SYGVKD. Trimming at V came to 4 bases and at J to 3 bases, leaving 8 bases not matched to a gene. The CDR3 loop spans 15 amino acids. The CDR3 spells CAISGGSGQVYEQYF. CDR3 in DNA: TGTGCCATCAGTGGTGGATCGGGACAGGTCTACGAGCAGTACTTC.

This clonotype was seen repeatedly, ten times or more. The V and J genes are TRBV12-3 or TRBV12-4 and TRBJ1-5, with D perhaps TRBD1 (5 bases). The CDR3 consists of 15 residues. Deletions cut 6 bases from V and 4 bases from J, with 16 bases between. The CDR3 sequence is CASSPSRGRNQPQHF. In nucleotides, the CDR3 is TGTGCCAGCAGCCCCTCACGGGGCCGAAATCAGCCCCAGCATTTT.

This clonotype has at least ten counts. CDR3 DNA sequence: TGCAGTGCAGGAGACAGGGTTGGTGAAAAACTGTTTTTT. As protein: CSAGDRVGEKLFF. The V and J genes are TRBV20-1 and TRBJ1-4; 7 positions match TRBD1. Losses at the gene ends were 6 bases for V and 7 bases for J; bases not matched to a gene: 8. Germline CDR1 reads DFQATT; CDR2 reads SNEGSKA (reference sequence). This CDR3 is 13 amino acids long.

This clonotype was picked up many times. The CDR3 region has the DNA TGCGCCAGCAGTCGAATCCGGGACAGCTACAATGAGCAGTTCTTC. Its translation: CASSRIRDSYNEQFF. The chain combines TRBV5-1 with TRBJ2-1; 7 nucleotides align to TRBD1. The CDR3 length is 15 residues. Per the germline V gene, CDR1 is SGHRS and CDR2 is YFSETQ. Germline trimming cut 5 bases from V and 3 bases from J; bases unmatched to any gene: 8.

This clonotype was counted ten times or more. The chain uses TRBV29-1 and TRBJ1-6, with D maybe TRBD1 (6 bases). The CDR3 runs to 13 residues. Germline V gene data show CDR1 as SQVTM and CDR2 as ANQGSEA. Trimming shortened V by 6 bases and J by 5 bases, and 11 bases separated the two germline ends. This CDR3 is CSVRDTDNSPLHF. The CDR3, as DNA: TGCAGCGTCCGGGACACCGATAATTCACCCCTCCACTTT. Variable domain in full (rest from reference TRBV29-1 and TRBJ1-6): SAVISQKPSRDICQRGTSLTIQCQVDSQVTMMFWYRQQPGQSLTLIATANQGSEATYESGFVIDKFPISRPNLTFSTLTVSNMSPEDSSIYLCSVRDTDNSPLHFGNGTRLTVT.

This clonotype was recorded at least ten times. The J gene is TRBJ2-7, the V gene TRBV29-1, with TRBD1 matching 8 bases. The CDR3 loop spans 10 amino acids. The V segment lost 7 bases and the J segment 5 bases; nucleotides outside the gene matches: 1. The germline V gene has CDR1 SQVTM and CDR2 ANQGSEA. CDR3 in amino acids: CSAGGNEQYF. The CDR3 DNA follows: TGCAGCGCAGGGGGCAACGAGCAGTACTTC.

This clonotype was observed many times. This chain joins TRBV20-1 and TRBJ1-1; D is unclear. Germline CDR1 and CDR2: DFQATT and SNEGSKA (reference sequence). The CDR3 has 15 residues. V was trimmed by 6 bases and J by 3 bases, leaving 20 bases between them. CDR3 coding DNA: TGCAGTGCACAAAGCGCCTCCCTGCGGGACACTGAAGCTTTCTTT. Its translation: CSAQSASLRDTEAFF.

This clonotype was seen ten or more times. Written as DNA, the CDR3 is TGTGCCAGCAGCTTATCAGGGGATACGAACACTGAAGCTTTCTTT. Translating it yields CASSLSGDTNTEAFF. The genes are TRBV7-3 and TRBJ1-1, with D tentatively TRBD1 (6 bases). This CDR3 comprises 15 residues. Germline V lookup: CDR1 SGHTA, CDR2 FQGTGA. The V and J ends lost 2 bases and 1 base respectively, with 11 bases between them.